This note documents a single T cell receptor beta chain sequence. Its antigen is not identified. The V end was cut by 3 bases, the J end by 0 bases, with 15 bases between. CDR3 length equals 17 residues. CDR1 is SGHNT, CDR2 YYREEE, per germline (reference sequence). The table came from immunoSEQ multiplex PCR; TCRdb's copy has only in-frame clones and leaves some out. The sample consists of about 98,000 clones, about 88% of them appearing once. The sample originates from a study of OX40 agonist ivuxolimab in advanced cancers. Study-wide context: Administration of intravenous ivuxolimab to patients occurred every 2 weeks at 0.01 to 10 mg/kg. Subjects had a mean age of about 61 years, with a range of about 23 to 79; around 84% were male.

General study findings and limits: CD4+ and CD8+ blood T cells expanded clonally by week 6 at 0.1 to 3.0 mg/kg.

This rearrangement joins TRBV5-4 to TRBJ2-2, with D maybe TRBD1 (5 bases). The sequence was collected from an adult with an advanced solid tumor such as melanoma, head and neck, liver or kidney cancer. The specimen comprised CD4+ or CD8+ T cells sorted from blood, sampled in a trial of the OX40 agonist ivuxolimab. The chain's CDR3 is CASSSFERTTNTGELFF. CDR3 DNA: TGTGCCAGCAGCTCGTTTGAAAGGACAACGAACACCGGGGAGCTGTTTTTT.